The sequence of this T cell receptor beta chain was determined in a study of T-cell reconstitution after alpha-beta-depleted transplantation in children. The TCRbeta library was prepared with unique molecular identifiers. TCRdb analysed the PCR reads with MiXCR anew, one entry per CDR3 protein. The table has 75,000 to 100,000 distinct CDR3 sequences, roughly 8% seen once. There are a few counts of this clonotype. The sequence was collected from a human donor who donated a stem cell graft to a child with congenital amegakaryocytic thrombocytopenia. The specimen comprised PBMCs from the stem cell graft donor, sampled from the stem cell graft.

The CDR3: CASSPTPGGYEQYF. The CDR3 region has the DNA TGTGCCAGCAGTCCAACTCCAGGCGGATACGAGCAGTACTTC. This chain links TRBV7-2 with TRBJ2-7; D is uncertain. The germline V gene encodes CDR1 SGHTA and CDR2 FQGNSA. This CDR3 spans 14 amino acids. The V gene lost 6 bases and the J gene lost 4 bases, with 16 bases spanning the gap.